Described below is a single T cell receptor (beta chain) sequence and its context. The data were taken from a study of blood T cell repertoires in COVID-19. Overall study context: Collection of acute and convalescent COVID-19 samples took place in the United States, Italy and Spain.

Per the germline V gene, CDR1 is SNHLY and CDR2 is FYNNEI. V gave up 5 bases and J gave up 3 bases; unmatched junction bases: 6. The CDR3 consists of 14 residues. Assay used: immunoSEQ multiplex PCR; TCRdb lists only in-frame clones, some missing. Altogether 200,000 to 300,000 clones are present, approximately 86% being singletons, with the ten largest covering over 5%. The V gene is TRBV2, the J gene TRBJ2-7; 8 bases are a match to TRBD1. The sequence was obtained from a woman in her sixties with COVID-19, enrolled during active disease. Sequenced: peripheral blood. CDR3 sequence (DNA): TGTGCCAGCAGTCGGGACAGGAGCGGCTACGAGCAGTACTTC. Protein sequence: CASSRDRSGYEQYF.